This entry concerns a single T cell receptor (beta chain). This sample's time point: newly diagnosed GD, antithyroid drugs for less than 3 months. Extracted PBMC RNA gave rise to the TCR library. The data were taken from a study of regulatory T cells in long-lasting Graves disease. V gave up 7 bases and J gave up 7 bases, with 19 bases separating them. The CDR3 runs 15 residues. In building TCR beta libraries, iRepertoire HTBI primers were used together with Arm-PCR of CDR3 regions. From the multiplex PCR reads, TCRdb called clonotypes with MiXCR, one entry per CDR3 protein. The sample comprises 400,000 to 550,000 distinct CDR3 sequences, about a sixth of which are singletons, and 23% rests with the top ten. The sample also formed part of further work on T cells in Graves' hyperthyroidism and ophthalmopathy.

The V and J genes are TRBV12-3 or TRBV12-4 and TRBJ2-2, with D perhaps matching TRBD2 (6 bases). This sample comprised peripheral blood mononuclear cells (PBMCs), obtained at new diagnosis, from a patient treated with antithyroid drugs. The TCR sequence derives from a woman aged 18-30 years with Graves disease. The CDR3 nucleotides read TGTGCCAGCACCTTGGGGTGGGGAGGCGTCGGGGAGCTGTTTTTT. Protein sequence: CASTLGWGGVGELFF.